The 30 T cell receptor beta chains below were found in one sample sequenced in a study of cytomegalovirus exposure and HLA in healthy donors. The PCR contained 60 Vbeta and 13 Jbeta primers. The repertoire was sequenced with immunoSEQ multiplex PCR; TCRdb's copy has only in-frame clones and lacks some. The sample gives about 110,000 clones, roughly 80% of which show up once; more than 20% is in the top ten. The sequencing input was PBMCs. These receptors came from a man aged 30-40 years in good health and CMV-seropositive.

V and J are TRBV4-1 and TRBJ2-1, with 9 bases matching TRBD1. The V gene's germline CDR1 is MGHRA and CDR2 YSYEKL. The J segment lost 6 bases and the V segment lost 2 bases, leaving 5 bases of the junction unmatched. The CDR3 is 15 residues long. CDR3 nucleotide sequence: TGCGCCAGCAGCCAAACAGGGGGCGACGTCAATGAGCAGTTCTTC. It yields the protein CASSQTGGDVNEQFF.

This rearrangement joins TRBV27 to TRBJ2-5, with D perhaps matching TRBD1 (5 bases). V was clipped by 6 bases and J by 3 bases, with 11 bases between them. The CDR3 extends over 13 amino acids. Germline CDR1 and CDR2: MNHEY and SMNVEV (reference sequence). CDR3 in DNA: TGTGCCAGCAGCTGGACAATAGAAGAGACCCAGTACTTC. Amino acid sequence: CASSWTIEETQYF.

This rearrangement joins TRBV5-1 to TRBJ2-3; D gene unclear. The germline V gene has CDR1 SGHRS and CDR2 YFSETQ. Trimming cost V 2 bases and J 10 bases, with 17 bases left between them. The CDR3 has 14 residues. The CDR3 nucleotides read TGCGCCAGCAGCTTCCAGGCTCGCCCGTCGGCGCAGTATTTT. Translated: CASSFQARPSAQYF.

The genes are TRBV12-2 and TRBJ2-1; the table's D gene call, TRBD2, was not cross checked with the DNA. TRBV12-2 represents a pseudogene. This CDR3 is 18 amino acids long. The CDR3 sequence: CASRLAGDGRSSYNEQFF. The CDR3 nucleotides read TGTGCAAGTCGCTTAGCGGGGGATGGGAGGAGCTCCTACAATGAGCAGTTCTTC.

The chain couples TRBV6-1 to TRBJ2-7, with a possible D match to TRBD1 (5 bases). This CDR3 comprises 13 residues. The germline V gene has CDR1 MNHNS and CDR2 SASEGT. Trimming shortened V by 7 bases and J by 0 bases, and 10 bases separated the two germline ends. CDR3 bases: TGTGCCAGCAAGTTCCAGGGCTCCTACGAGCAGTACTTC. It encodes CASKFQGSYEQYF.

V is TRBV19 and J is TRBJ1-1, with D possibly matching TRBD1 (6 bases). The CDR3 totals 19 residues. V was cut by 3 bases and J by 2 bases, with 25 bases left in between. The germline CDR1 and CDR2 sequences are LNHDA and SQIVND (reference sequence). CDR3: CASSMGFLGAGSGNTEAFF. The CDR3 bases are TGTGCCAGTAGTATGGGGTTCTTGGGGGCAGGGTCAGGAAACACTGAAGCTTTCTTT. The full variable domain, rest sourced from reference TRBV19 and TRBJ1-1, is DGGITQSPKYLFRKEGQNVTLSCEQNLNHDAMYWYRQDPGQGLRLIYYSQIVNDFQKGDIAEGYSVSREKKESFPLTVTSAQKNPTAFYLCASSMGFLGAGSGNTEAFFGQGTRLTVV.

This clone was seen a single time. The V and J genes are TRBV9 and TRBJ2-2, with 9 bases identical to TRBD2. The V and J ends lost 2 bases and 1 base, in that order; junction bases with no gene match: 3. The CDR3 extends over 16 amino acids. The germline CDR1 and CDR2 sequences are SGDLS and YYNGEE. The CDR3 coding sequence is TGTGCCAGCAGCGTCCTAGCGGGAAAGAACACCGGGGAGCTGTTTTTT. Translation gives CASSVLAGKNTGELFF.

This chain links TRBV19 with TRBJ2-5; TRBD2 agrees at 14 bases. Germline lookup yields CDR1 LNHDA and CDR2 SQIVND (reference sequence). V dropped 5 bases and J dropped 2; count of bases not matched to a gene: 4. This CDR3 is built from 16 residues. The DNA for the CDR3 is TGTGCCAGTAGTGGGACTAGCGGGAGAGGGCAAGAGACCCAGTACTTC. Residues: CASSGTSGRGQETQYF. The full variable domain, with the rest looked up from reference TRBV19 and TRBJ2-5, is DGGITQSPKYLFRKEGQNVTLSCEQNLNHDAMYWYRQDPGQGLRLIYYSQIVNDFQKGDIAEGYSVSREKKESFPLTVTSAQKNPTAFYLCASSGTSGRGQETQYFGPGTRLLVL.

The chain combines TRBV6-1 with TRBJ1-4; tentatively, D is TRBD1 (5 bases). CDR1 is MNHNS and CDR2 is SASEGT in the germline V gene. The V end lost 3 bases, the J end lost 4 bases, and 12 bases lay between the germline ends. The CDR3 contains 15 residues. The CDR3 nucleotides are TGTGCCAGCAGTGAGAACGGACATCGTAATGAAAAACTGTTTTTT. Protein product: CASSENGHRNEKLFF.

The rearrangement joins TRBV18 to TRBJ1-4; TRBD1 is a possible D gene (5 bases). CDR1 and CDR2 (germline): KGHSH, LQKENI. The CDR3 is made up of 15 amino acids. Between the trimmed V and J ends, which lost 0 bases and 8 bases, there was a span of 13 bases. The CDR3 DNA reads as TGTGCCAGCTCACCACCTGGCAGGGCTGCGGAAAAACTGTTTTTT. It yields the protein CASSPPGRAAEKLFF.

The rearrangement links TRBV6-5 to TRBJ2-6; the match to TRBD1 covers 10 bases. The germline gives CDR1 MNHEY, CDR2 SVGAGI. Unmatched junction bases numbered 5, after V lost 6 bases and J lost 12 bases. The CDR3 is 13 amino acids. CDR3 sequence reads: CASSPRDRGVLTF. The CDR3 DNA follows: TGTGCCAGCAGCCCCCGGGACAGGGGCGTCCTGACTTTC.

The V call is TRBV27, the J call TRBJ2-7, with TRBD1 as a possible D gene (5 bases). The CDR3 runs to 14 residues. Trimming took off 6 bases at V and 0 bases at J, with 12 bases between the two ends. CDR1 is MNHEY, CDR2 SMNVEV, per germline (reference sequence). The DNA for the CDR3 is TGTGCCAGCAGCGTGACAGTAGACTCCTACGAGCAGTACTTC. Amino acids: CASSVTVDSYEQYF.

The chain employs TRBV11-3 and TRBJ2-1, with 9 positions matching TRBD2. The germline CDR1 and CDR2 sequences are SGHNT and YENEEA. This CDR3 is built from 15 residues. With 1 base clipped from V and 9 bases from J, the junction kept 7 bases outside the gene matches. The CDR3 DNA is TGTGCCAGCAGCTTAGGGTGTGGCGGGAGGGCTGAGCAGTTCTTC. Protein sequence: CASSLGCGGRAEQFF.

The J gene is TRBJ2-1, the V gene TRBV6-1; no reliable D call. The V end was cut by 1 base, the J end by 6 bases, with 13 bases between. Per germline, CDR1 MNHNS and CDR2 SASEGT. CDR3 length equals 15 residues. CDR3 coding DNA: TGTGCCAGCAGTGAAGTTGGCCTAGGCCCCAATGAGCAGTTCTTC. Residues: CASSEVGLGPNEQFF.

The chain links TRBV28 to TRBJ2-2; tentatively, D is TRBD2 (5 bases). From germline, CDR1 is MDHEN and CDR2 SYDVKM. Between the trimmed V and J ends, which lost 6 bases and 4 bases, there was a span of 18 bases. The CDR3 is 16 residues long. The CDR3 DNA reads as TGTGCCAGCAGCTCCCCGGGGAGAAAGGGCACCGGGGAGCTGTTTTTT. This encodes CASSSPGRKGTGELFF.

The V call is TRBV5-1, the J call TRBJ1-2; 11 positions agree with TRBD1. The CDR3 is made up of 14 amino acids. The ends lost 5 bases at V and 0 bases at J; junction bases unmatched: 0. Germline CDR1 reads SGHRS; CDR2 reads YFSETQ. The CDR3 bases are TGCGCCAGCAGGGGACAGGGGGCTAACTATGGCTACACCTTC. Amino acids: CASRGQGANYGYTF.

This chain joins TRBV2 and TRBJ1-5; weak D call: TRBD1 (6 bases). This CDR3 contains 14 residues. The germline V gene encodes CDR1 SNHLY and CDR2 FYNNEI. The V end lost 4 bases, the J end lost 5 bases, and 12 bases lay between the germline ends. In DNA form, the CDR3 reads TGTGCCAGCAGTGCAACAGGGCGGGATCAGCCCCAGCATTTT. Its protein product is CASSATGRDQPQHF. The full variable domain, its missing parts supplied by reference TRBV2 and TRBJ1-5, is EPEVTQTPSHQVTQMGQEVILRCVPISNHLYFYWYRQILGQKVEFLVSFYNNEISEKSEIFDDQFSVERPDGSNFTLKIRSTKLEDSAMYFCASSATGRDQPQHFGDGTRLSIL.

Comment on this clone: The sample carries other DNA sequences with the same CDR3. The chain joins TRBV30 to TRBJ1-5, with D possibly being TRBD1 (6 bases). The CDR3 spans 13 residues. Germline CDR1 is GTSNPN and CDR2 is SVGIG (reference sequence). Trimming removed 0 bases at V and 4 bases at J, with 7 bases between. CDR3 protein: CAWSVQGNQPQHF. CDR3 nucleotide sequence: TGTGCCTGGAGTGTTCAGGGGAATCAGCCCCAGCATTTT. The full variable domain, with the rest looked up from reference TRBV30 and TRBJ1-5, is SQTIHQWPATLVQPVGSPLSLECTVEGTSNPNLYWYRQAAGRGLQLLFYSVGIGQISSEVPQNLSASRPQDRQFILSSKKLLLSDSGFYLCAWSVQGNQPQHFGDGTRLSIL.

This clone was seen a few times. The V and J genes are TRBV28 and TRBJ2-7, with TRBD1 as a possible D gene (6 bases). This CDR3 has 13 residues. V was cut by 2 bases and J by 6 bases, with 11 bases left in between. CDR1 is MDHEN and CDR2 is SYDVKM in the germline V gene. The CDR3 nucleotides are TGTGCCAGCAGTTTAACTACAGGGATCGAGCAGTACGTC. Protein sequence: CASSLTTGIEQYV.

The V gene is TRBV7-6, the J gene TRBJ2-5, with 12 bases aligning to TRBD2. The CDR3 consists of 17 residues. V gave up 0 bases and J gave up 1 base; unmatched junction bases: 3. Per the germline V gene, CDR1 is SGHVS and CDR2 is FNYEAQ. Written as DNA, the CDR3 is TGTGCCAGCAGCTTAGCCTTGACTAGCGGGGGCCAAGAGACCCAGTACTTC. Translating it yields CASSLALTSGGQETQYF. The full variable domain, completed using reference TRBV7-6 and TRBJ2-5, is GAGVSQSPRYKVTKRGQDVALRCDPISGHVSLYWYRQALGQGPEFLTYFNYEAQQDKSGLPNDRFSAERPEGSISTLTIQRTEQRDSAMYRCASSLALTSGGQETQYFGPGTRLLVL.

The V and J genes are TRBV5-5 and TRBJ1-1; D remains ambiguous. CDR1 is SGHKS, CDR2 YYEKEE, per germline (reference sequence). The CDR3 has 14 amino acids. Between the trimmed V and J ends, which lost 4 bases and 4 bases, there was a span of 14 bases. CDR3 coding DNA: TGTGCCAGCAGCCCTACTCATCTGTCCACTGAAGCTTTCTTT. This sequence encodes CASSPTHLSTEAFF.

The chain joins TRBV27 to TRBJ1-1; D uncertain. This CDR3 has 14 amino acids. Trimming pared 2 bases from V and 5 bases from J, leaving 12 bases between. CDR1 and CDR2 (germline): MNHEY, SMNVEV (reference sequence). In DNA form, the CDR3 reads TGTGCCAGCAGTTTAACGGGGAGAGGAACTGAAGCTTTCTTT. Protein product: CASSLTGRGTEAFF.

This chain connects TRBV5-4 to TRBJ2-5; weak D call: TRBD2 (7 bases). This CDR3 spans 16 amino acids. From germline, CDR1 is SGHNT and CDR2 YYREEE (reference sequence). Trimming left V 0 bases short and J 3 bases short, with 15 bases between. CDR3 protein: CASSLGGRGPEETQYF. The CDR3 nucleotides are TGTGCCAGCAGCTTGGGGGGGCGGGGGCCCGAAGAGACCCAGTACTTC.

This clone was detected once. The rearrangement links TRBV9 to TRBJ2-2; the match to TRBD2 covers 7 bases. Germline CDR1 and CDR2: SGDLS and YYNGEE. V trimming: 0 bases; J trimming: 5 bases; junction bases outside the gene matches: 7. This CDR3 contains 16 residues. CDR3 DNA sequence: TGTGCCAGCAGCGTAGGGGGGGGAGGAACTACCGGGGAGCTGTTTTTT. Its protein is CASSVGGGGTTGELFF.

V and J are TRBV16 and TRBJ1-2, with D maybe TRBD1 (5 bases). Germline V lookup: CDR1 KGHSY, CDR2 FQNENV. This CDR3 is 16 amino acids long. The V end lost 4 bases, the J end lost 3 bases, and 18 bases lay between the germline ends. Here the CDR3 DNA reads TGTGCCAGCAGCCGAATTCACAGGCGATCCCACTATGGCTACACCTTC. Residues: CASSRIHRRSHYGYTF.

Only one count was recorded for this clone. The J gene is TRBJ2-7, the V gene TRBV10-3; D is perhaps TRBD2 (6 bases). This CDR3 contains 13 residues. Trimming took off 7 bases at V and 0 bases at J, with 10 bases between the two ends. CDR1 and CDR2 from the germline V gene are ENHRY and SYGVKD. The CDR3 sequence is CAITDSGSYEQYF. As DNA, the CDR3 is TGTGCCATCACTGATAGCGGCTCCTACGAGCAGTACTTC.

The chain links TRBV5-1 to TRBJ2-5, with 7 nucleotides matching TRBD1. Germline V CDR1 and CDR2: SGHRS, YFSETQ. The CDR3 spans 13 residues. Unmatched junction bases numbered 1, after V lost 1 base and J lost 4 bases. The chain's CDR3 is CASSLSGGETQYF. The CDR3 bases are TGCGCCAGCAGCTTGTCAGGGGGAGAGACCCAGTACTTC. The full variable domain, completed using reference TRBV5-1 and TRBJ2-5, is KAGVTQTPRYLIKTRGQQVTLSCSPISGHRSVSWYQQTPGQGLQFLFEYFSETQRNKGNFPGRFSGRQFSNSRSEMNVSTLELGDSALYLCASSLSGGETQYFGPGTRLLVL.

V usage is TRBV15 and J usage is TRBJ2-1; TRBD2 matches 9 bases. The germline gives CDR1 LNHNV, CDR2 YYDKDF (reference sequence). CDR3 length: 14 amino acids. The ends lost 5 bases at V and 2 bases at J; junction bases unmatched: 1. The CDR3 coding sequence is TGTGCCACCAGCGCGGGAGGGGCCTACAATGAGCAGTTCTTC. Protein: CATSAGGAYNEQFF.

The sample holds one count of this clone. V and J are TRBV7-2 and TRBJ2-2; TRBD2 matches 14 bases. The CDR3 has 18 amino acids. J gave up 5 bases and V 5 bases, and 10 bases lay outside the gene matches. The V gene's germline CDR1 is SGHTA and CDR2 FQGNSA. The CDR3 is CASSPRLAGGRWTGELFF. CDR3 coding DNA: TGTGCCAGCAGCCCTAGACTAGCGGGGGGGCGATGGACCGGGGAGCTGTTTTTT.

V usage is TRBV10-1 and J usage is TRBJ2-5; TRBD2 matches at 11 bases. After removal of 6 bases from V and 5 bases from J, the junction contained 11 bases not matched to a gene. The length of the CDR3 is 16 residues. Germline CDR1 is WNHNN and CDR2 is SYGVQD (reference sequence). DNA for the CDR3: TGCGCCAGCAGCCCACTAGCGGGAGAAAGGGTTGAGACCCAGTACTTC. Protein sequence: CASSPLAGERVETQYF.